The 9 T cell receptor beta chains below were found in one sample sequenced in a study of blood T cell repertoires in COVID-19. Profiled with immunoSEQ multiplex PCR; TCRdb holds only in-frame clones, not every one. The sample holds about 460,000 clones, about 88% seen once. Source material: PBMCs or T cells enriched from blood (not recorded which). Source of these receptors: an older woman who had recovered from COVID-19.

CDR3 nucleotide sequence: TGCGCCAGCTCGAATGGACAGGGCGGGACTGAAGCTTTCTTT. Translation: CASSNGQGGTEAFF. The rearrangement joins TRBV4-1 to TRBJ1-1, with TRBD1 matching over 8 bases. V dropped 8 bases and J dropped 5; count of bases not matched to a gene: 10. CDR3 length: 14 amino acids. CDR1 is MGHRA and CDR2 is YSYEKL in the germline V gene.

This clone appeared a single time. This chain uses TRBV28 with TRBJ2-7, with D possibly being TRBD1 (6 bases). There are 14 residues in the CDR3. The V gene's germline CDR1 is MDHEN and CDR2 SYDVKM. The V and J ends lost 2 bases and 3 bases respectively, with 11 bases between them. CDR3 sequence (DNA): TGTGCCAGCAGTTTACAGTCGACAGGCTACGAGCAGTACGTC. Protein product: CASSLQSTGYEQYV.

The chain employs TRBV5-1 and TRBJ1-1; a weak D match, TRBD1 (6 bases). V shed 3 bases and J shed 1 base, with 13 bases lying between them. The CDR3 runs 15 residues. The germline V gene encodes CDR1 SGHRS and CDR2 YFSETQ. CDR3 bases: TGCGCCAGCAGCTCGCTGGGGGCGGGGAACACTGAAGCTTTCTTT. Its translation is CASSSLGAGNTEAFF.

This chain joins TRBV6-5 and TRBJ2-5; the match to TRBD1 covers 9 bases. V dropped 6 bases and J dropped 9; count of bases not matched to a gene: 11. CDR3 length: 14 amino acids. CDR1 is MNHEY and CDR2 is SVGAGI in the germline V gene. CDR3 protein: CASSTGGAGEAQYF. CDR3 nucleotides: TGTGCCAGCAGCACAGGGGGCGCCGGGGAGGCCCAGTACTTC.

The gene calls are TRBV3-1 (or the pseudogene TRBV3-2) and TRBJ2-3; 11 bases are a match to TRBD2. The ends lost 0 bases at V and 3 bases at J; junction bases unmatched: 8. This CDR3 is 18 amino acids long. Germline CDR1 reads LGHDT; CDR2 reads YNNKEL (reference sequence). For the CDR3, the DNA is TGTGCCAGCAGCCAAGATCGGGCTAGCGGGGGGTTAACAGATACGCAGTATTTT. It encodes CASSQDRASGGLTDTQYF.

This chain links TRBV5-1 with TRBJ2-1, with D maybe TRBD1 (6 bases). The CDR3 covers 15 residues. Trimming shortened V by 0 bases and J by 2 bases, and 9 bases separated the two germline ends. CDR1 SGHRS and CDR2 YFSETQ come from the germline V gene. The CDR3 nucleotides are TGCGCCAGCAGCTTGGAAGGGGACACCTACAATGAGCAGTTCTTC. As protein: CASSLEGDTYNEQFF.

The chain links TRBV5-4 to TRBJ1-6; no clear D gene. Germline-derived CDR1 and CDR2 are SGHNT and YYREEE (reference sequence). Trimming shortened V by 2 bases and J by 6 bases, and 6 bases separated the two germline ends. This CDR3 has 13 residues. The CDR3 region has the DNA TGTGCCAGCAGCTTCGACACTAATTCACCCCTCCACTTT. Translating it yields CASSFDTNSPLHF.

The V gene is TRBV6-6, the J gene TRBJ1-2; 7 nucleotides agree with TRBD1. Germline assignment: CDR1 MNHNY and CDR2 SVGAGI (reference sequence). With V trimmed by 11 bases and J by 4 bases, 10 bases remained unmatched. CDR3 size: 13 residues. In DNA form, the CDR3 reads TGTGCCGGGGCCTCGACAGGGATCTATGGCTACACCTTC. Its translation is CAGASTGIYGYTF.

This sequence joins TRBV10-3 and TRBJ2-6; 8 bases fit TRBD1. The ends lost 8 bases at V and 0 bases at J; junction bases unmatched: 3. The CDR3 is made up of 15 amino acids. Germline CDR1 reads ENHRY; CDR2 reads SYGVKD. CDR3: CAIAGGSSGANVLTF. CDR3 nucleotide sequence: TGTGCCATCGCAGGGGGCAGCTCTGGGGCCAACGTCCTGACTTTC.